The rows below give T cell receptor beta chains drawn from one sample of a study of cytomegalovirus exposure and HLA in healthy donors. Data came from immunoSEQ multiplex PCR; TCRdb stores just in-frame clones and leaves some out. The repertoire includes approximately 110,000 clones, roughly 67% of them detected once, and around 7.7% sits in the top ten. The sample comprised PBMCs. The receptors were sampled from a man between 40 and 49 years old in good health and CMV-seronegative. The CDR3 runs from the conserved cysteine through the conserved F or W. Each record gives: CDR3 protein, CDR3 DNA, CDR3 length, J gene, V gene, D gene, clone size. The D gene is left open where the match is weak. Clone sizes are given selectively: once, few, many, or a class where the clone is expanded.

CASSLTSDTQYF TGTGCCAGCAGCCTCACTTCAGATACGCAGTATTTT 12 TRBJ2-3 TRBV7-2 NA NA
CASSPGLAEYEQYF TGTGCCAGCAGCCCCGGACTAGCGGAATACGAGCAGTACTTC 14 TRBJ2-7 TRBV7-8 TRBD2 NA
CASSQDADRVYVEDTQYF TGCGCCAGCAGCCAAGATGCGGACAGGGTCTACGTGGAAGATACGCAGTATTTT 18 TRBJ2-3 TRBV4-1 TRBD1 NA
CASSMTGGTNEKLFF TGTGCCAGTAGTATGACCGGCGGGACTAATGAAAAACTGTTTTTT 15 TRBJ1-4 TRBV19 NA NA
CASSRGEGNTIYF TGTGCCAGCAGCCGGGGAGAGGGAAACACCATATATTTT 13 TRBJ1-3 TRBV6-6 NA few
CASSPEGQGPYEQYF TGCGCCAGCAGCCCCGAAGGACAGGGACCCTACGAGCAGTACTTC 15 TRBJ2-7 TRBV4-3 TRBD1 many
CASSPQGLDEQYF TGTGCCAGCTCACCACAGGGGTTGGACGAGCAGTACTTC 13 TRBJ2-7 TRBV18 NA NA
CASSYRGRAEAFF TGTGCCAGCAGTTACAGGGGGAGGGCTGAAGCTTTCTTT 13 TRBJ1-1 TRBV6-5 NA NA
CASSPSRTDVVIQYF TGTGCCAGCAGCCCTAGCCGCACCGACGTGGTCATTCAGTACTTC 15 TRBJ2-4 TRBV7-9 NA NA
CASSRNKRTGGEEQYF TGCGCCAGCAGTAGGAATAAAAGGACAGGGGGTGAAGAGCAGTACTTC 16 TRBJ2-7 TRBV10-1 TRBD1 NA
CASSLRGQGTEPQHF TGTGCCAGCAGCTTAAGGGGACAGGGAACCGAGCCCCAGCATTTT 15 TRBJ1-5 TRBV7-2 TRBD1 NA
CASSLSQGQGYEQYF TGTGCTAGCTCCCTATCCCAGGGACAGGGCTACGAGCAGTACTTC 15 TRBJ2-7 TRBV7-7 TRBD1 once
CASSVWGGGQETQYF TGTGCCAGCAGCGTCTGGGGAGGGGGCCAAGAGACCCAGTACTTC 15 TRBJ2-5 TRBV9 NA NA
CASSPYRETEAFF TGTGCCAGCAGCCCATACAGGGAGACTGAAGCTTTCTTT 13 TRBJ1-1 TRBV11-1 NA NA
CASSLNPVAGGQNF TGCGCCAGCAGCCTTAACCCGGTAGCGGGGGGTCAGAATTTT 14 TRBJ2-3 TRBV4-3 TRBD2 NA
CSVEGRGSSFHLTF TGCAGCGTTGAAGGCCGTGGCTCCTCTTTTCACCTCACCTTC 14 TRBJ1-2 TRBV29-1 NA few
CASSYPGQGAYEQYF TGTGCCAGCAGTTATCCGGGACAGGGGGCATACGAGCAGTACTTC 15 TRBJ2-7 TRBV6-6 TRBD1 NA
CASSLRPRSPLF TGTGCCAGCAGCCTTCGTCCCCGGAGTCCACTCTTC 12 TRBJ2-1 TRBV5-6 NA few
CATLRTVNTEAFF TGTGCCACCCTACGGACTGTGAACACTGAAGCTTTCTTT 13 TRBJ1-1 TRBV19 NA NA
CASRGLAGVQETQYF TGTGCCAGCAGGGGCCTAGCGGGGGTGCAAGAGACCCAGTACTTC 15 TRBJ2-5 TRBV2 TRBD2 NA
CASSLGLANEQFF TGTGCCAGCAGCTTAGGACTCGCCAATGAGCAGTTCTTC 13 TRBJ2-1 TRBV7-2 NA NA
CASSLSLAGSQHF TGTGCCAGCAGCTTGTCTCTCGCGGGGTCCCAGCATTTT 13 TRBJ1-5 TRBV5-4 NA few
CASSEGTQPYEQYF TGTGCCAGCAGCGAGGGGACTCAGCCCTACGAGCAGTACTTC 14 TRBJ2-7 TRBV6-1 NA NA
CASSQVVTNTGELFF TGCGCCAGCAGCCAAGTCGTTACGAACACCGGGGAGCTGTTTTTT 15 TRBJ2-2 TRBV4-3 NA NA
CASSLGLSSYEQYF TGTGCCAGCAGCTTAGGGCTTAGCTCCTACGAGCAGTACTTC 14 TRBJ2-7 TRBV13 NA few
CASQGVSSGNTIYF TGTGCCAGTCAGGGGGTGAGCTCTGGAAACACCATATATTTT 14 TRBJ1-3 TRBV10-3 TRBD1 NA
CASSSLGNQPQHF TGTGCCAGCAGTTCACTAGGCAATCAGCCCCAGCATTTT 13 TRBJ1-5 TRBV6-5 NA NA
CASSFGQAAYF TGTGCCAGCAGTTTTGGTCAGGCAGCGTACTTC 11 TRBJ2-7 TRBV28 NA few
CASSPSLGQVFPYEQYF TGTGCCAGCAGCCCCTCCTTGGGGCAGGTCTTTCCCTACGAGCAGTACTTC 17 TRBJ2-7 TRBV7-9 NA NA
CAIGTGSTEAFF TGTGCCATCGGGACAGGGAGCACTGAAGCTTTCTTT 12 TRBJ1-1 TRBV10-3 TRBD1 NA
CASSYSTGASNYGYTF TGTGCCAGCAGTTACTCGACTGGGGCTAGTAACTATGGCTACACCTTC 16 TRBJ1-2 TRBV6-5 NA NA
CASSLGDTNQPQHF TGCGCCAGCAGCTTGGGGGACACTAATCAGCCCCAGCATTTT 14 TRBJ1-5 TRBV5-1 NA NA
CASLPDSVNSPLHF TGTGCCAGCCTACCGGACAGCGTCAATTCACCCCTCCACTTT 14 TRBJ1-6 TRBV2 NA NA
CSVDPLGSETQYF TGCAGCGTTGACCCTCTTGGCTCAGAGACCCAGTACTTC 13 TRBJ2-5 TRBV29-1 NA NA
CASSLASGGHPQETQYF TGTGCCAGCAGCTTGGCTAGCGGGGGGCATCCACAAGAGACCCAGTACTTC 17 TRBJ2-5 TRBV5-6 TRBD2 NA
CASSSRGGFTEKLFF TGTGCCAGCAGCTCCCGGGGGGGATTCACTGAAAAACTGTTTTTT 15 TRBJ1-4 TRBV7-8 NA NA
CASSQDRNRAAEQYF TGCGCCAGCAGCCAAGATCGGAACAGGGCGGCCGAGCAGTACTTC 15 TRBJ2-7 TRBV4-3 NA few
CASSGTGGNYGYTF TGTGCCAGCAGCGGTACAGGGGGTAACTATGGCTACACCTTC 14 TRBJ1-2 TRBV7-9 TRBD1 once
CASSDRDLGYEQYF TGTGCCAGCAGCGACAGGGACTTGGGCTACGAGCAGTACTTC 14 TRBJ2-7 TRBV5-8 NA few
CASSLVGQGANEQFF TGTGCCAGCAGCTTGGTGGGACAGGGGGCGAATGAGCAGTTCTTC 15 TRBJ2-1 TRBV5-6 TRBD1 NA
CASSLSLTLAGGPGDTQYF TGCGCCAGCAGCTTGTCCCTAACGCTAGCGGGGGGGCCTGGGGATACGCAGTATTTT 19 TRBJ2-3 TRBV5-1 TRBD2 NA
CASLTEAVGANVLTF TGTGCCAGCCTAACGGAGGCCGTGGGGGCCAACGTCCTGACTTTC 15 TRBJ2-6 TRBV19 NA NA
CASSQAPDSSYEQYF TGTGCCAGCAGCCAGGCGCCCGACAGCTCCTACGAGCAGTACTTC 15 TRBJ2-7 TRBV4-2 NA few